A selection of T cell receptor beta chains follows, all from one sample in a study of CXCR3-negative and CXCR3-positive naive CD8 T cells. Using the 5' RACE reads, TCRdb records one entry per CDR3 protein without DNA. In total, the table holds fewer than 80,000 distinct CDR3 sequences. The sample was naive CXCR3- CD8+ T cells from blood. The receptors were gathered from a human donor in good health. Some clones in this sample may be carry-over from other donors' samples. The CDR3 runs from the conserved cysteine through the conserved F or W.

J | V | CDR3
TRBJ2-1 | TRBV7-8 | CASSLGLAGGSNEQFF
TRBJ2-2 | TRBV10-3 | CAISESGPRQRPTGELFF
TRBJ2-7 | TRBV7-9 | CASSPASGDSYEQYF
TRBJ1-2 | TRBV28 | CASSLRGDYGYTF
TRBJ2-1 | TRBV4-3 | CASSQFSTSGGYNEQFF
TRBJ2-1 | TRBV7-9 | CASSPIQGAVYNEQFF
TRBJ2-1 | TRBV28 | CASSLFGGGAGNEQFF
TRBJ2-5 | TRBV5-1 | CASSSGLAGRSQETQYF
TRBJ2-1 | TRBV2 | CASTKKDLPSEQFF
TRBJ2-5 | TRBV9 | CASSVANPAGGPTQETQYF
TRBJ2-1 | TRBV28 | CASSSDSPNEQFF
TRBJ1-4 | TRBV6-6 | CASGGFANEKLFF
TRBJ1-1 | TRBV7-8 | CASSASRDLGTEAFF
TRBJ2-3 | TRBV29-1 | CSVPTPPGIPQYF
TRBJ2-1 | TRBV6-5 | CASSRLAGGPDNEQFF
TRBJ2-7 | TRBV29-1 | CSAKAGGDYEQYF
TRBJ1-1 | TRBV7-9 | CASSLAEGRGTEAFF
TRBJ2-1 | TRBV9 | CASSATTGVYNEQFF
TRBJ2-7 | TRBV14 | CASSQARSGNYEQYF
TRBJ1-2 | TRBV6-5 | CASSLNHWDRINYGYTF
TRBJ1-2 | TRBV14 | CASSQQGDVYGYTF
TRBJ2-6 | TRBV20-1 | CSASDGGASGANVLTF
TRBJ2-5 | TRBV7-2 | CASSLSWETQYF
TRBJ2-7 | TRBV29-1 | CSVGLAGGYEQYF
TRBJ2-7 | TRBV10-3 | CAISDREPYEQYF
TRBJ2-3 | TRBV7-9 | CASSLITGASTDTQYF
TRBJ1-5 | TRBV20-1 | CSARPDGDQPQHF
TRBJ2-7 | TRBV4-1 | CASSHPDSQSSYEQYF
TRBJ1-1 | TRBV29-1 | CSVGGGTGTMANTEAFF
TRBJ2-3 | TRBV5-6 | CASSPLSNADRGPVPFPDTQYF
TRBJ2-7 | TRBV7-9 | CASSPPLSAEQYF
TRBJ2-2 | TRBV20-1 | CSARAFNTGELFF
TRBJ1-1 | TRBV12-3/TRBV12-4 | CASSLGDSNTEAFF
TRBJ2-3 | TRBV6-4 | CASSDTSGSADTQYF
TRBJ2-7 | TRBV7-9 | CASSLDRRYEQYF
TRBJ2-5 | TRBV6-2/TRBV6-3 | CASSYYRGTETQYF
TRBJ2-3 | TRBV27 | CASSFGGAGDTQYF
TRBJ1-2 | TRBV6-6 | CAFRQGYGYTF
TRBJ2-7 | TRBV4-2 | CASSHPSDSAYEQYF
TRBJ2-2 | TRBV29-1 | CSVEVTPGELFF
TRBJ2-1 | TRBV6-2/TRBV6-3 | CASSYNRDRGNEQFF
TRBJ2-7 | TRBV29-1 | CSVEGSQVLGEQYF
TRBJ2-1 | TRBV12-3/TRBV12-4 | CASSLAGVSYNEQFF
TRBJ2-2 | TRBV7-9 | CASSHVSNTGELFF
TRBJ2-2 | TRBV7-9 | CASNQARQLVAGELFF